The 10 T cell receptor beta chains below come from one sample, sequenced in a study of blood T cells in healthy people across ages. The use of a sample-barcoded 5' primer and a J-beta primer mix characterized a second PCR of roughly 6 to 11 cycles. TCRdb processed the 5' RACE reads anew with MiXCR; each CDR3 protein has one entry. Of roughly 900,000 distinct CDR3 sequences in the sample, about 48% were seen once. The sequencing input was blood. These TCRs come from a young man in good health.

Details on this clonotype: Possible read error: a much larger clone is one base away. The rearrangement uses TRBV29-1 and TRBJ2-2, with D possibly matching TRBD2 (6 bases). The germline V gene has CDR1 SQVTM and CDR2 ANQGSEA. V was trimmed by 1 base and J by 4 bases, leaving 7 bases between them. This CDR3 has 13 amino acids. CDR3 DNA sequence: TGCAGCGTTGAAGGGGGGGTCACCGGGGAGCTGTTTTTT. It specifies CSVEGGVTGELFF.

This clonotype was seen a handful of times. V gene TRBV20-1 combines with J gene TRBJ1-2; TRBD1 agrees at 8 bases. Germline V gene data show CDR1 as DFQATT and CDR2 as SNEGSKA (reference sequence). J lost 3 bases, V lost 1 base, and 4 bases had no gene match. This CDR3 has 14 amino acids. CDR3 coding DNA: TGCAGTGCTAGAGGTGGACAGGGTCACTATGGCTACACCTTC. Translated, it gives CSARGGQGHYGYTF.

The sample holds a few counts of this clonotype. This chain uses TRBV6-2 or TRBV6-3 with TRBJ2-7, with TRBD1 matching over 7 bases. The CDR3 spans 15 residues. V lost 2 bases, J lost 0 bases, and 4 bases stayed unmatched. From germline, CDR1 is MNHEY and CDR2 SVGEGT. This CDR3 is CASSYRDSTSYEQYF. DNA for the CDR3: TGTGCCAGCAGTTACAGGGACAGCACCTCCTACGAGCAGTACTTC.

This chain uses TRBV27 with TRBJ2-1; maybe TRBD1 (6 bases). Deletions cut 2 bases from V and 10 bases from J, with 18 bases between. Germline V gene lookup returns CDR1 MNHEY and CDR2 SMNVEV (reference sequence). The CDR3 extends over 15 amino acids. In DNA, the CDR3 is TGTGCCAGCAGTTTAATCGGGGCAGGGGATCGCGAGCAGTTCTTC. It specifies CASSLIGAGDREQFF.

This chain links TRBV9 with TRBJ1-4; D is perhaps TRBD1 (5 bases). The CDR3 is 15 residues long. Germline loops: CDR1 SGDLS, CDR2 YYNGEE. Trimming stripped 3 bases from V and 8 bases from J, with 17 bases between. The DNA for the CDR3 is TGTGCCAGCAGCGCGTCCGGGGGGTTAGGGGAAAAACTGTTTTTT. Its protein is CASSASGGLGEKLFF.

This clonotype was detected a few times. V and J are TRBV6-5 and TRBJ2-3; no clear D gene. V shed 7 bases and J shed 5 bases, with 10 bases lying between them. CDR1 is MNHEY, CDR2 SVGAGI, per germline. The CDR3 sequence is 12 residues long. The CDR3 nucleotides are TGTGCCAGCAATTCTTTTGGAGATACGCAGTATTTT. Encoded protein: CASNSFGDTQYF.

The V call is TRBV4-2, the J call TRBJ2-1; D unclear. Germline V gene data show CDR1 as LGHNA and CDR2 as YNFKEQ. V was clipped by 1 base and J by 6 bases, with 7 bases between them. This CDR3 comprises 13 residues. CDR3 sequence: CASSQVVGNEQFF. The CDR3 DNA follows: TGTGCCAGCAGCCAAGTAGTCGGCAATGAGCAGTTCTTC.

This clonotype has ten or more counts. CDR3 amino acids: CASSLSTNQPQHF. In DNA form, the CDR3 reads TGTGCCAGCAGTTTGAGTACCAATCAGCCCCAGCATTTT. V usage is TRBV12-3 or TRBV12-4 and J usage is TRBJ1-5; D unresolved. Trimming removed 3 bases at V and 3 bases at J, with 6 bases between. This CDR3 spans 13 amino acids.

This chain connects TRBV20-1 to TRBJ2-7; the match to TRBD2 covers 15 bases. In germline, CDR1 is DFQATT, CDR2 SNEGSKA (reference sequence). The J segment lost 3 bases and the V segment lost 6 bases, leaving 6 bases of the junction unmatched. The CDR3 sequence is 15 residues long. The CDR3 loop reads CSAKGLAGGHYEQYF. The CDR3 DNA sequence: TGCAGTGCCAAGGGACTAGCGGGGGGACACTACGAGCAGTACTTC.

This clonotype was picked up a small number of times. This rearrangement joins TRBV5-1 to TRBJ2-3; D unresolved. CDR3 length equals 13 residues. V was pared by 0 bases and J by 6 bases, with 8 bases between. The germline V gene encodes CDR1 SGHRS and CDR2 YFSETQ. The DNA for the CDR3 is TGCGCCAGCAGCTTGGGGTGGGCGGATACGCAGTATTTT. It yields the protein CASSLGWADTQYF.